Listed below are T cell receptor beta chains from one sample, sequenced in a study of blood T cell repertoires in COVID-19. Clones were read by immunoSEQ multiplex PCR, and TCRdb kept only the in-frame ones, dropping some. The repertoire consists of around 260,000 clones, with 70% to 90% occurring once and the leading ten covering around 1.8%. Sequencing was done on a sample of peripheral blood. The receptors stem from a man in his thirties or forties with active or convalescent COVID-19. Both conserved end residues are part of each CDR3. D genes are given only for firm matches. Clone size is not always given. Where it is, it says once, few, many or a class for expanded clones.

J | size | D | V | CDR3 | DNA
TRBJ2-3 | - | TRBD1 | TRBV4-3 | CASSQDSPGTGTSTDTQYF | TGCGCCAGCAGCCAAGATTCCCCTGGGACAGGGACGAGCACAGATACGCAGTATTTT
TRBJ2-1 | - | - | TRBV5-1 | CASSDGQQYNEQFF | TGCGCCAGCAGCGACGGACAACAATACAATGAGCAGTTCTTC
TRBJ2-5 | - | - | TRBV7-9 | CASSHGLKETQYF | TGTGCCAGCAGCCACGGACTAAAAGAGACCCAGTACTTC
TRBJ2-1 | few | TRBD2 | TRBV4-2 | CASSQVAGGLNNNEQFF | TGTGCCAGCAGCCAAGTAGCGGGGGGGCTTAATAACAATGAGCAGTTCTTC
TRBJ2-7 | - | TRBD1 | TRBV6-2/TRBV6-3 | CASSSEPRDRGYEQYF | TGTGCCAGCAGCTCCGAGCCGCGGGACAGGGGATACGAGCAGTACTTC
TRBJ1-5 | - | TRBD1 | TRBV15 | CATSRPNGQGRQPQHF | TGTGCCACCAGCAGACCGAACGGACAGGGACGCCAGCCCCAGCATTTT
TRBJ2-7 | - | - | TRBV29-1 | CSVVIVGYEQYF | TGCAGCGTTGTGATAGTTGGCTACGAGCAGTACTTC
TRBJ1-5 | - | - | TRBV6-2/TRBV6-3 | CASSSITPSYSNQPQHF | TGTGCCAGCAGTTCAATAACCCCCAGTTATAGCAATCAGCCCCAGCATTTT
TRBJ2-1 | - | TRBD2 | TRBV3-1/TRBV3-2 | CASSQDVPSGHNEQFF | TGTGCCAGCAGCCAAGATGTGCCTAGCGGGCACAATGAGCAGTTCTTC
TRBJ1-1 | many | - | TRBV19 | CASSMAYTEAFF | TGTGCCAGTAGTATGGCTTACACTGAAGCTTTCTTT
TRBJ2-5 | - | TRBD1 | TRBV15 | CATKTVAGGVEETQYF | TGTGCCACCAAGACCGTGGCAGGGGGCGTTGAAGAGACCCAGTACTTC
TRBJ1-6 | - | TRBD1 | TRBV5-5 | CASDPQGVENSPLHF | TGTGCCAGCGATCCCCAGGGGGTGGAGAATTCACCCCTCCACTTT
TRBJ2-3 | - | - | TRBV29-1 | CSVGRTPSADTQYF | TGCAGCGTTGGGAGGACTCCCTCCGCAGATACGCAGTATTTT